A single sample is the source of the 26 T cell receptor beta chains below, sequenced in a study of CXCR3-negative and CXCR3-positive naive CD8 T cells. All TRB cDNA libraries came from 5' RACE performed with UMI labels. TCRdb re-analyzed the 5' RACE reads; it lists each CDR3 protein once, without DNA. Seen in this sample are 46,000 or so distinct CDR3 sequences; the ten most common clones hold about 1.4%. Input material: naive CXCR3- CD8+ T cells from blood. The sample's subset: CD45RO-CCR7+CD27+CD95- naive CD8+ T cells lacking CXCR3 (TNR3-). The receptors shown here come from a human donor in good health. Some clones in this sample may be carry-over from other donors' samples.

The chain combines TRBV29-1 with TRBJ1-1. CDR3 length: 12 residues. Germline CDR1 SQVTM, CDR2 ANQGSEA. CDR3 region: CSVTGLNTEAFF.

The V gene is TRBV7-2, the J gene TRBJ1-1. The CDR3 length is 15 residues. The germline V gene encodes CDR1 SGHTA and CDR2 FQGNSA. The CDR3: CASSLSYRQNTEAFF.

The rearrangement uses TRBV19 and TRBJ1-5; checking the TCRdb D call of TRBD1 is not possible without DNA. This CDR3 is built from 12 residues. From germline, CDR1 is LNHDA and CDR2 SQIVND (reference sequence). The CDR3 loop reads CASALGGQPQHF. Complete variable domain (other parts from reference TRBV19 and TRBJ1-5): DGGITQSPKYLFRKEGQNVTLSCEQNLNHDAMYWYRQDPGQGLRLIYYSQIVNDFQKGDIAEGYSVSREKKESFPLTVTSAQKNPTAFYLCASALGGQPQHFGDGTRLSIL.

CDR3 amino acids: CATSRESGRGNTIYF. The V gene is TRBV15, the J gene TRBJ1-3; TCRdb returns TRBD1, unconfirmable since there is no DNA. Germline CDR1 LNHNV, CDR2 YYDKDF (reference sequence). This CDR3 comprises 15 residues.

This sequence joins TRBV27 and TRBJ2-6; TCRdb names TRBD1, which stays unverified in the absence of DNA. The CDR3 has 18 residues. The germline CDR1 and CDR2 sequences are MNHEY and SMNVEV (reference sequence). The CDR3 here is CASSPWTGGSSGANVLTF.

The chain carries TRBV4-3 and TRBJ2-7. Germline values: CDR1 LGHNA, CDR2 YSLEER. This CDR3 spans 14 amino acids. CDR3: CASSQAGLSYEQYF.

The gene calls are TRBV5-1 and TRBJ1-2; TCRdb lists TRBD1, though no DNA is available to test this call. Germline-derived CDR1 and CDR2 are SGHRS and YFSETQ. The CDR3 has 17 residues. This CDR3 is CASSPFGTGGPLDGYTF.

The chain couples TRBV29-1 to TRBJ2-5; no DNA is available, so the TRBD1 call from TCRdb remains unchecked. CDR3 length: 13 residues. Germline V gene data show CDR1 as SQVTM and CDR2 as ANQGSEA. The CDR3 is CSVSRQVQETQYF.

This chain links TRBV9 with TRBJ1-6; TCRdb's assignment of TRBD1 cannot be checked, as there is no DNA. Germline values: CDR1 SGDLS, CDR2 YYNGEE. The CDR3 covers 14 residues. This chain's CDR3 is CASSVGQGNSPLHF.

The J gene is TRBJ1-2, the V gene TRBV7-9. CDR3 length: 13 residues. Germline CDR1 SEHNR, CDR2 FQNEAQ (reference sequence). The chain's CDR3 is CASSLEADYGYTF.

This chain links TRBV29-1 with TRBJ1-1; TCRdb returns TRBD1, unconfirmable since there is no DNA. Per germline, CDR1 SQVTM and CDR2 ANQGSEA. CDR3 length equals 13 residues. The CDR3 reads CSVAEGTESEAFF.

V is TRBV23-1 and J is TRBJ2-2; the TRBD2 assignment by TCRdb is unverifiable without DNA. TRBV23-1 is recorded as an ORF, its role being uncertain. The CDR3 has 18 residues. CDR3 protein: CASSQDGREGIYTGELFF.

CDR3: CSVVSGYEQYF. V usage is TRBV29-1 and J usage is TRBJ2-7. The CDR3 extends over 11 amino acids. Germline values: CDR1 SQVTM, CDR2 ANQGSEA.

V and J are TRBV10-3 and TRBJ2-1; with no DNA, the TCRdb D assignment of TRBD2 cannot be verified. From germline, CDR1 is ENHRY and CDR2 SYGVKD. The CDR3 length is 11 residues. The CDR3 is CAISGGDEQFF.

The J gene is TRBJ1-1, the V gene TRBV9; TCRdb's D call of TRBD1 is untestable without DNA. The CDR3 is made up of 17 amino acids. Germline CDR1 and CDR2: SGDLS and YYNGEE. This CDR3 reads CASSGNPTRVRDTEAFF.

The chain links TRBV20-1 to TRBJ1-1; TCRdb names TRBD1, which stays unverified in the absence of DNA. Germline values: CDR1 DFQATT, CDR2 SNEGSKA (reference sequence). The CDR3 sequence is 13 residues long. CDR3 amino acids: CSARQGVMAEAFF.

The CDR3 loop reads CASSQDRFSEQYF. The chain employs TRBV4-1 and TRBJ2-7. The CDR3 has 13 amino acids. From germline, CDR1 is MGHRA and CDR2 YSYEKL.

This sequence joins TRBV28 and TRBJ2-7. CDR3 length equals 12 residues. Germline CDR1 MDHEN, CDR2 SYDVKM. The CDR3 sequence is CASSLSEDEQYF.

The chain combines TRBV29-1 with TRBJ2-5; absent DNA, TCRdb's TRBD1 call cannot be checked. The CDR3 loop spans 13 amino acids. In germline, CDR1 is SQVTM, CDR2 ANQGSEA. The chain's CDR3 is CSVELPGWETQYF.

The chain links TRBV27 to TRBJ1-5; TCRdb gives TRBD1 as the D gene, but with no DNA this cannot be confirmed. Germline V gene data show CDR1 as MNHEY and CDR2 as SMNVEV (reference sequence). This CDR3 has 15 residues. The CDR3 protein is CASSSRQGGNQPQHF.

The CDR3 region is CASSQGAGPYERYF. The J gene is TRBJ2-7, the V gene TRBV14; TCRdb's D call, TRBD1, is unchecked because there is no DNA. Germline V gives CDR1 SGHDN, CDR2 FVKESK. CDR3 length equals 14 residues.

This chain joins TRBV6-4 and TRBJ2-1; TCRdb proposes TRBD1, but this gene call is untestable without DNA. The CDR3 contains 14 residues. CDR1 is MRHNA and CDR2 is SNTAGT in the germline V gene. CDR3 loop: CASSGGQGADEQFF.

The rearrangement links TRBV28 to TRBJ2-7; TCRdb's assignment of TRBD1 cannot be checked, as there is no DNA. The CDR3 contains 15 residues. The germline V gene encodes CDR1 MDHEN and CDR2 SYDVKM. CDR3: CASSLELGQGYEQYF.

J is TRBJ2-2 and V is TRBV6-6; the TRBD1 assignment by TCRdb is unverifiable without DNA. This CDR3 comprises 15 residues. The germline V gene encodes CDR1 MNHNY and CDR2 SVGAGI (reference sequence). This CDR3 is CATGQGFLNTGELFF.

The chain is built from TRBV6-6 and TRBJ1-5. The CDR3 is 16 amino acids. The germline CDR1 and CDR2 sequences are MNHNY and SVGAGI (reference sequence). CDR3 sequence reads: CASSYWVQYSNQPQHF.

The chain joins TRBV28 to TRBJ2-7; TCRdb picks TRBD1, but there is no DNA to check that call. The CDR3 has 11 residues. Germline-derived CDR1 and CDR2 are MDHEN and SYDVKM. CDR3 protein: CASSTGLVQYF.